The clone carrying this T cell receptor (beta chain) was observed at least ten times. Its antigen is unknown. The data originate from a study of regulatory T cells in long-lasting Graves disease. The wider study: Freshly diagnosed Graves' patients had used antithyroid drugs for under 3 months.

The time point: newly diagnosed GD, antithyroid drugs for less than 3 months. Making the TCR library involved RNA that had been extracted from PBMCs. Diagnoses of Graves' disease were made by American Thyroid Association guidelines. With iRepertoire HTBI primers and Arm-PCR of CDR3 regions, TCR beta libraries were built. TCRdb processed the multiplex PCR reads anew with MiXCR; each CDR3 protein has one entry. The table records a few hundred thousand distinct CDR3 sequences, approximately 16% of them present only once. The CDR3 totals 14 residues. V shed 5 bases and J shed 1 base, with 11 bases lying between them. Germline lookup yields CDR1 GTSNPN and CDR2 SVGIG (reference sequence). Study conclusions and caveats: Persistent disease favored TRBV28, TRBJ1-2 and TRBJ2-5.

These sequences were also reported in another study, on T cells in Graves' hyperthyroidism and ophthalmopathy. That work contributes: Subjects aged 18 to 65 presented with newly diagnosed hyperthyroidism of less than 2 months' duration.

The chain employs TRBV30 and TRBJ1-4; no firm D call. This receptor was obtained from a man between 35 and 55 years old with Graves disease. Specimen: peripheral blood mononuclear cells (PBMCs), collected at new diagnosis, from a patient treated with antithyroid drugs. In nucleotides, the CDR3 is TGTGCCTGGTCCAGGCTTGGAACTAATGAAAAACTGTTTTTT. It yields the protein CAWSRLGTNEKLFF.